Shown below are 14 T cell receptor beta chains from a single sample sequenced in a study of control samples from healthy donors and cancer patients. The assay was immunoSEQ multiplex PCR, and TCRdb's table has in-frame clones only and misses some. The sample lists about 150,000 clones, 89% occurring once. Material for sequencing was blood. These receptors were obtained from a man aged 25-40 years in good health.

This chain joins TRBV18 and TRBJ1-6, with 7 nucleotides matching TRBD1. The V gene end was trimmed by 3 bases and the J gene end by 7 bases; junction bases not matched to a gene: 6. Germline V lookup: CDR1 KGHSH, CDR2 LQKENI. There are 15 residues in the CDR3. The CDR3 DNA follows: TGTGCCAGCTCACCGGGACAGTCGGAGAATTCACCCCTCCACTTT. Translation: CASSPGQSENSPLHF.

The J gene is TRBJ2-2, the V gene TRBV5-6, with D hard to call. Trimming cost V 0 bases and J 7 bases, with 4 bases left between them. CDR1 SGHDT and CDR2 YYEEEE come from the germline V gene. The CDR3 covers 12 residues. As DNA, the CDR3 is TGTGCCAGCAGCTTGGGCGACGGGGAGCTGTTTTTT. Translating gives CASSLGDGELFF.

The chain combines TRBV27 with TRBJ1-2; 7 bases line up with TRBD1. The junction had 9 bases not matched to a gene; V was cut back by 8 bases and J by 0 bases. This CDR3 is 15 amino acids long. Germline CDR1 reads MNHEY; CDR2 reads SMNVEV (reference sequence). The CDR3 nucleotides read TGTGCCAGCGACGCCCGGGACAGAGCTAACTATGGCTACACCTTC. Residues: CASDARDRANYGYTF.

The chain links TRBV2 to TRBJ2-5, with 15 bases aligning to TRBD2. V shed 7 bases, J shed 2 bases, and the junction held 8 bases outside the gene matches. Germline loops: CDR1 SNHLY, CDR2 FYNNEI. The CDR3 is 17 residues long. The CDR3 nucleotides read TGTGCCAGCACTCCGGGACTAGCGGGGGGCATGCAAGAGACCCAGTACTTC. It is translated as CASTPGLAGGMQETQYF.

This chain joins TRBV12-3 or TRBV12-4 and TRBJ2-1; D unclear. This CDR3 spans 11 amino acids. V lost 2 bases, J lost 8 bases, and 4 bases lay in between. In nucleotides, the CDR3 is TGTGCCAGCAGTTTATCGTATGAGCAGTTCTTC. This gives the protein CASSLSYEQFF.

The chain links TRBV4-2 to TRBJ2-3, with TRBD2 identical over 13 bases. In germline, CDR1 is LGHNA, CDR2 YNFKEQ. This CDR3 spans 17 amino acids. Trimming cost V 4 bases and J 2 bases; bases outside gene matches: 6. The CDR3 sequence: CASSPKTSGGLTDTQYF. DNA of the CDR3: TGTGCCAGCAGCCCTAAGACTAGCGGGGGGCTCACAGATACGCAGTATTTT.

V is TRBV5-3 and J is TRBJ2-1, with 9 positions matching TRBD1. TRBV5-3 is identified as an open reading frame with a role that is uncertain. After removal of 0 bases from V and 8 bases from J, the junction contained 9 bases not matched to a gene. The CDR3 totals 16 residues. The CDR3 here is CARSLEGQGIFDEQFF. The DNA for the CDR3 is TGTGCCAGAAGCTTGGAGGGACAGGGAATTTTCGATGAGCAGTTCTTC.

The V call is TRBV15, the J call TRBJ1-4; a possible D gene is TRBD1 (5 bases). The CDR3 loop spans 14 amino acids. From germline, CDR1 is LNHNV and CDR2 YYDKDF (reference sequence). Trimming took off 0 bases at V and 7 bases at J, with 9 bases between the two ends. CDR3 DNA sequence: TGTGCCACCAGCAGAGAAGGGGCTGGTGAAAAACTGTTTTTT. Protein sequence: CATSREGAGEKLFF.

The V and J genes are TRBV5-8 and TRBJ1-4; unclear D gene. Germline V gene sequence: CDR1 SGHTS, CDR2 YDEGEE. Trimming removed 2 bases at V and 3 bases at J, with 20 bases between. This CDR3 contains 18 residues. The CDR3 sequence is CASSFFPSLSFSNEKLFF. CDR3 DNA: TGTGCCAGCAGCTTCTTTCCGAGTCTGTCTTTTTCTAATGAAAAACTGTTTTTT.

The CDR3 region is CASSGGLADNEQFF. CDR3 coding DNA: TGTGCCAGCAGCGGGGGACTAGCGGACAATGAGCAGTTCTTC. The V and J genes are TRBV7-3 and TRBJ2-1; 11 bases align to TRBD2. The V gene end was trimmed by 5 bases and the J gene end by 5 bases; junction bases not matched to a gene: 2. In germline, CDR1 is SGHTA, CDR2 FQGTGA. The CDR3 spans 14 residues.

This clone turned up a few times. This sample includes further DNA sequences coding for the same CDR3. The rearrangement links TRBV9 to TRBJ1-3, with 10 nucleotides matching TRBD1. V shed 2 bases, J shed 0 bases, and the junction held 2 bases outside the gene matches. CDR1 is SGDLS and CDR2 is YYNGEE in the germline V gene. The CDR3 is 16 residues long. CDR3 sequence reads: CASSVGQGPSGNTIYF. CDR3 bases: TGTGCCAGCAGCGTGGGACAGGGGCCCTCTGGAAACACCATATATTTT.

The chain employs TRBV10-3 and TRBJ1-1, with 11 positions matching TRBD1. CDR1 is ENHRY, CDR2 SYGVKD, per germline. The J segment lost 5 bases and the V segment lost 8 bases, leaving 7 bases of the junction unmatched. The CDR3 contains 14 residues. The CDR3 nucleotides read TGTGCCATCCAAAAAGGACAGGGGGCGACTGAAGCTTTCTTT. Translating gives CAIQKGQGATEAFF.

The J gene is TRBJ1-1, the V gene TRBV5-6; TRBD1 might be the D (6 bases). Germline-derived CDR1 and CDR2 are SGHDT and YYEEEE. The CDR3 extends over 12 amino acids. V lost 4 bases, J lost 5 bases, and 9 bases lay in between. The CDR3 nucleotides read TGTGCCAGCAGCGTCCAGGGGACTGAAGCTTTCTTT. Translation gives CASSVQGTEAFF.

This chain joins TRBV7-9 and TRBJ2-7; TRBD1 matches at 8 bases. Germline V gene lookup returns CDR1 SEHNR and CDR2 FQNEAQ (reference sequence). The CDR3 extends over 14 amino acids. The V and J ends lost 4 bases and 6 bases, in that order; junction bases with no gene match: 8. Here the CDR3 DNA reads TGTGCCAGCAGCTCTACGACAGGGACAGGCGAGCAGTACTTC. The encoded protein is CASSSTTGTGEQYF.